This TCR beta chain was found in a study of T cell repertoires in cytomegalovirus infection. Background on the study: Matching HLA type and CMV infection were both indicated by public TCR beta signatures.

TCRdb reprocessed the reads via MiXCR and lists one record per CDR3 protein. The sample contains fewer than 250,000 distinct CDR3 sequences, approximately 24% of which appear only once. In this sample, this clonotype turned up many times. Its antigen is not identified. CDR3 size: 14 residues. Germline-derived CDR1 and CDR2 are SNHLY and FYNNEI. The V end was cut by 1 base, the J end by 0 bases, with 6 bases between. The study's findings and limits: There were HLA-C-restricted CMV-specific TCR beta clonotypes dominating the ex vivo response. Pooled public TCR beta family frequency picked out CMV carriers with the relevant HLA.

Sequenced sample: CD8+ T cells from PBMCs. The V and J genes are TRBV2 and TRBJ1-1; D unclear. The sequence came from a human donor in good health (CMV status not recorded). Some clones in this sample may be carry-over from other donors' samples. Here the CDR3 DNA reads TGTGCCAGCAGTGAAGTCAGGATGAACACTGAAGCTTTCTTT. Its translation is CASSEVRMNTEAFF.